The next 8 T cell receptor beta chains were all read from a single sample in a study of OX40 agonist ivuxolimab in advanced cancers. Here immunoSEQ multiplex PCR was the method, and the copy in TCRdb shows in-frame clones only, minus some. In the table there are over 70,000 clones, 80% to 90% of which are singletons. The sample here was CD4+ or CD8+ T cells sorted from blood, taken in a trial of the OX40 agonist ivuxolimab. These receptors were collected from an adult with an advanced solid tumor such as melanoma, head and neck, liver or kidney cancer.

This rearrangement joins TRBV28 to TRBJ1-4; a possible D gene is TRBD1 (6 bases). V was cut by 3 bases and J by 7 bases, with 12 bases left in between. This CDR3 has 14 residues. Looked up from germline, CDR1 is MDHEN and CDR2 is SYDVKM. The CDR3 region has the DNA TGTGCCAGCAGTTTCTCGGACAGCGCTGAAAAACTGTTTTTT. This gives the protein CASSFSDSAEKLFF.

V gene TRBV6-1 combines with J gene TRBJ1-2; D may be TRBD1 (6 bases). The CDR3 spans 15 residues. The germline gives CDR1 MNHNS, CDR2 SASEGT. V dropped 6 bases and J dropped 8 bases, with 22 bases sitting between them. The CDR3, as DNA: TGTGCCAGCAGGGACAGAGACCTAAAGAGACAGGGCTACACCTTC. This codes for CASRDRDLKRQGYTF.

The rearrangement uses TRBV6-5 and TRBJ1-2; D may be TRBD1 (6 bases). The CDR3 covers 13 residues. V was clipped by 6 bases and J by 4 bases, with 12 bases between them. Germline CDR1 MNHEY, CDR2 SVGAGI. DNA of the CDR3: TGTGCCAGCAGAATACAGGGCACCTATGGCTACACCTTC. Protein: CASRIQGTYGYTF.

V is TRBV5-1 and J is TRBJ2-2, with D possibly matching TRBD2 (6 bases). V was trimmed by 0 bases and J by 2 bases, leaving 8 bases between them. CDR1 is SGHRS and CDR2 is YFSETQ in the germline V gene. This CDR3 spans 15 amino acids. CDR3 in amino acids: CASSLGRENTGELFF. The DNA of the CDR3 is TGCGCCAGCAGCTTGGGGCGGGAAAACACCGGGGAGCTGTTTTTT. The entire variable domain, with the rest obtained from reference TRBV5-1 and TRBJ2-2, is as follows: KAGVTQTPRYLIKTRGQQVTLSCSPISGHRSVSWYQQTPGQGLQFLFEYFSETQRNKGNFPGRFSGRQFSNSRSEMNVSTLELGDSALYLCASSLGRENTGELFFGEGSRLTVL.

This sequence joins TRBV11-2 and TRBJ2-5, with 11 bases matching TRBD1. The CDR3 has 18 residues. J was trimmed by 5 bases and V by 4 bases; bases with no gene match: 15. The germline gives CDR1 SGHAT, CDR2 FQNNGV. CDR3 loop: CASSSPGTGGYYGETQYF. CDR3 nucleotides: TGTGCCAGCAGCTCCCCCGGGACAGGGGGTTATTATGGGGAGACCCAGTACTTC.

The rearrangement uses TRBV7-2 and TRBJ2-5; 7 nucleotides agree with TRBD1. V lost 5 bases and J lost 3; bases outside the gene matches: 3. The CDR3 totals 13 residues. Germline lookup yields CDR1 SGHTA and CDR2 FQGNSA. This CDR3 is CASSVDREETQYF. The CDR3 bases are TGTGCCAGCAGCGTAGACAGGGAAGAGACCCAGTACTTC.

The chain uses TRBV7-9 and TRBJ2-1; no clear D. V was cut by 5 bases and J by 4 bases, with 12 bases left in between. From germline, CDR1 is SEHNR and CDR2 FQNEAQ (reference sequence). The CDR3 has 14 residues. CDR3 nucleotide sequence: TGTGCCAGCAGCCCCTGGGAAGTTTACAATGAGCAGTTCTTC. It is translated as CASSPWEVYNEQFF.

The J gene is TRBJ1-5, the V gene TRBV18, with no clear D. Trimming cost V 2 bases and J 0 bases, with 5 bases left between them. Germline CDR1 KGHSH, CDR2 LQKENI. CDR3 length: 14 amino acids. The CDR3 here is CASSPVDSNQPQHF. The CDR3 DNA reads as TGTGCCAGCTCACCAGTGGATAGCAATCAGCCCCAGCATTTT.